This record covers a single T cell receptor (beta chain). The antigen is undetermined. Trimming pared 8 bases from V and 2 bases from J, leaving 8 bases between. The germline CDR1 and CDR2 sequences are LGHDT and YNNKEL (reference sequence). The CDR3 spans 12 residues. The sample originates from a study of T-cell reconstitution after alpha-beta-depleted transplantation in children. Points from the study as a whole: Several hundred expanded graft clones reportedly gave rise to the alpha-beta T cells present about two months after transplant. For some patients, TCRbeta diversity was high at day 60 because of recipient T cells and thymic progenitors that survived. One year after transplant, T-cell counts and diversity came mostly from newly produced T cells.

Library preparation (for TCRbeta) was performed with unique molecular identifiers. MiXCR, run by TCRdb on the PCR reads, gives a single entry per CDR3 protein. The table records approximately 650,000 distinct CDR3 sequences, about an eighth of them present only once. The chain employs TRBV3-1 and TRBJ2-3; D ambiguous. Specimen: PBMCs, collected before TCRalphabeta/CD19-depleted stem cell transplant. The receptor comes from a girl aged 2-10 years with congenital amegakaryocytic thrombocytopenia, due to receive a stem cell transplant. CDR3 in amino acids: CASGLSTDTQYF. In DNA, the CDR3 is TGTGCCAGCGGGCTATCCACAGATACGCAGTATTTT.